These 9 T cell receptor beta chains originate from one sample sequenced in a study of early T cells in non-severe SARS-CoV-2 infection (dated by TCRdb to the early 2020s). Receptor libraries were prepared by 5' RACE. TCRdb names NextSeq 500 as the instrument used. The raw public reads went through TCRdb reprocessing: fastp at Q25, MiXCR clone calling, in-frame beta chains kept. Every distinct CDR3 protein forms one entry, paired with its most common genes and DNA. In this sample the table shows tens of thousands of distinct CDR3 sequences, 5% to 6% of which occur a single time. Together, the top ten hold 4.5% to 5.5% of the sample. The specimen was whole blood, collected at baseline. These receptors originate from an adult who was a healthcare worker with PCR-confirmed SARS-CoV-2 infection or an uninfected control (not recorded which).

Many counts were recorded for this clonotype. The V call is TRBV6-2 or TRBV6-3, the J call TRBJ2-1, with 11 bases lining up with TRBD2. V lost 6 bases to trimming and J lost 8 bases; unmatched junction nucleotides: 9. The CDR3 has 15 amino acids. Per the germline V gene, CDR1 is MNHEY and CDR2 is SVGEGT. The CDR3 loop is CASSRGLAGGDEQFF. The CDR3 region has the DNA TGTGCCAGCAGCCGCGGACTAGCGGGTGGCGATGAGCAGTTCTTC.

This clonotype was detected ten times or more. The chain combines TRBV6-5 with TRBJ2-1, with no clear D. CDR3 size: 17 residues. Germline values: CDR1 MNHEY, CDR2 SVGAGI. With 6 bases removed from V and 3 bases from J, the gap between germline ends came to 21 bases. CDR3 protein: CASSPYDVSADYNEQFF. In DNA form, the CDR3 reads TGTGCCAGCAGCCCATATGACGTCTCGGCGGACTACAATGAGCAGTTCTTC.

This clonotype was seen ten or more times. This CDR3 is CASSLVSGLNEQFF. DNA of the CDR3: TGTGCCAGCAGCTTAGTGTCGGGGCTCAATGAGCAGTTCTTC. The V gene is TRBV7-9, the J gene TRBJ2-1; the D gene could be TRBD1 or TRBD2 (5 bases each). CDR1 and CDR2 (germline): SEHNR, FQNEAQ (reference sequence). V lost 1 base to trimming and J lost 6 bases, with 10 bases between them. The CDR3 covers 14 residues.

The gene calls are TRBV10-3 and TRBJ1-6; 9 bases are a match to TRBD1. V was clipped by 4 bases and J by 8 bases; unmatched bases: 9. Looked up from germline, CDR1 is ENHRY and CDR2 is SYGVKD. The CDR3 contains 16 residues. In DNA, the CDR3 is TGTGCCATCAGTGCCCTCGGGGGACAGGGCGATTCACCCCTCCACTTT. Its protein is CAISALGGQGDSPLHF.

This clonotype was seen ten or more times. This CDR3 reads CASSLDSGRRGYEQYF. The CDR3 DNA reads TGTGCCAGCAGCTTAGATAGCGGAAGGAGGGGCTACGAGCAGTACTTC. The rearrangement links TRBV7-8 to TRBJ2-7; D possibly corresponds to TRBD2 (6 bases). V gave up 1 base and J gave up 3 bases, with 16 bases separating them. The CDR3 loop spans 16 amino acids. CDR1 SGHVS and CDR2 FQNEAQ come from the germline V gene.

This clonotype appeared a few times. The chain is built from TRBV19 and TRBJ2-5; 9 nucleotides agree with TRBD2. Germline assignment: CDR1 LNHDA and CDR2 SQIVND (reference sequence). The length of the CDR3 is 15 residues. J was trimmed by 5 bases and V by 5 bases; bases with no gene match: 9. The CDR3 spells CASSPRSGRGETQYF. The CDR3 bases are TGTGCCAGTAGTCCCCGTAGCGGGAGAGGGGAGACCCAGTACTTC.

This clonotype was seen a handful of times. V usage is TRBV12-2 and J usage is TRBJ2-7; the tabulated D call, TRBD1, remains unverified against the DNA. TRBV12-2 is assigned pseudogene status. CDR3 size: 17 residues. The CDR3 protein is CASRLRGNRTTLYEQYF. CDR3 in DNA: TGTGCAAGTCGCCTCAGGGGTAACAGGACTACTCTCTACGAGCAGTACTTC.

The sample holds a few counts of this clonotype. The chain joins TRBV10-3 to TRBJ1-1; D uncertain. Germline CDR1 and CDR2: ENHRY and SYGVKD. The CDR3 has 12 amino acids. The V end lost 2 bases, the J end lost 7 bases, and 8 bases lay between the germline ends. CDR3: CAISESTFEAFF. In DNA, the CDR3 is TGTGCCATCAGTGAGAGTACATTTGAAGCTTTCTTT.

This clonotype was seen repeatedly, ten times or more. The rearrangement uses TRBV12-3 or TRBV12-4 and TRBJ1-2; the D is unclear. The V gene lost 2 bases and the J gene lost 0 bases, with 10 bases spanning the gap. The CDR3 sequence is 15 residues long. The CDR3 nucleotides are TGTGCCAGCAGTTTATTCCCTGGAGCTAACTATGGCTACACCTTC. This encodes CASSLFPGANYGYTF.